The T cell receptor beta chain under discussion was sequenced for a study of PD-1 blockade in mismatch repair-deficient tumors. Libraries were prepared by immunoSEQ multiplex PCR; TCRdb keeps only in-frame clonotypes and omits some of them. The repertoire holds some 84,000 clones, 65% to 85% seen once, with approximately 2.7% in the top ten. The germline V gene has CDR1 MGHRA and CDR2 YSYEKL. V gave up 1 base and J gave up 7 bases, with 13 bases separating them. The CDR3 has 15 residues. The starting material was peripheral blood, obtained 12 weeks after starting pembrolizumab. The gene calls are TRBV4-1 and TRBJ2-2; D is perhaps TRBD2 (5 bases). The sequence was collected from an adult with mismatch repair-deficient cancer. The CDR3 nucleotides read TGCGCCAGCAGCCAAGTACGTCTAGCAGGCGGGGAGCTGTTTTTT. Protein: CASSQVRLAGGELFF.